This TCR beta chain was observed in a study of PD-L1 blockade in urothelial cancer (dated by TCRdb to the late 2010s). About the study as a whole: Therapy was started in the mid-2010s for all patients, and atezolizumab 1,200 mg was administered intravenously every 3 weeks. An exploratory multi-omic analysis was conducted of the somatic, immune and clinical correlates of response to PD-L1 blockade with atezolizumab in urothelial cancer. Blood samples were analyzed at 3 weeks after treatment start (second dose) and at 6 weeks after treatment start. Durable clinical benefit was achieved by nine patients and was not achieved by 20 patients. Durable clinical benefit was defined as a progression-free survival longer than 6 months, and TCR features were additionally tested against progression-free survival and overall survival. An ECOG performance status of 0 or 1 was recorded for the patients, and 0 to 3 prior chemotherapy regimens had been received by the patients. About nine tenths of the roughly 29 patients were identified as males with urothelial cancer of bladder origin, and a prior smoking history was reported by 18 of 29 patients. In the same patients who had TCR sequencing, pretreatment tumors also underwent whole exome sequencing and RNA sequencing. Blood samples gave a median of 141,255 T cells and 77,000 or so unique TCRs, with a median clonality of roughly 0.08. Just over 28 patients had pretreatment blood TCR-seq, about 25 had at least one posttreatment blood collection, and about 25 had tumor TCR-seq. TCR sequencing covered pretreatment tumor samples and matched, serially collected peripheral blood taken before and after atezolizumab treatment.

Note on this clone: There is no known antigen for this receptor. One base away there is no much larger clone; base qualities are not given. The same CDR3 also results from other DNA sequences found in this sample.

From a lookup of the germline V gene, CDR1 and CDR2 are MNHEY and SVGAGI. Inclusive of the bounding cysteine and phenylalanine, the CDR3 is 14 residues long. Only the CDR3 DNA stays, 42 bases, in frame from base 1. Trimming removed 2 bases from V and 1 base from J, leaving 9 bases between the germline ends. Synthetic TCR analog templates were spiked into each PCR to estimate absolute template abundance from read counts. The immunoSEQ assay was used to amplify TCRbeta CDR3 regions from genomic DNA with bias-controlled V and J gene primers. Rearranged TCRbeta segments were sequenced at approximately 20X coverage. Per the original workflow: Sequencing errors were corrected by clustering, and CDR3s were annotated against IMGT so that V, D and J genes could be assigned. Out-of-frame and stop-codon sequences were excluded, and only productive TCRbeta rearrangements were used in downstream analyses. Clonality was computed as one minus Shannon entropy normalized by the log of the number of unique productive sequences. Fisher's exact test with Benjamini-Hochberg correction, using a cutoff of adjusted p below 0.01, was how clones that differed between time points or between blood and tumor were identified. TCRdb re-hosts the immuneACCESS table, in-frame sequences only. Its copies lack some clones; in the studies checked, an unresolved V gene accounts for under half of them, and the cause for the rest is not known. That table is the source of V, J and clone size, and D and trimming were worked out from the DNA. Present in this sample are tens of thousands of clones, roughly 84% of which were seen just once. The ten top clones hold approximately 2% of the sample.

Points the paper makes about the study in general: Improved progression-free and overall survival was found to be associated with pretreatment peripheral blood TCR clonality below the median. Small sample size (n ≈ 29) and many exploratory analyses mean the results are intended to be hypothesis-generating. Among patients with durable benefit, tumor-associated TCR clones showed greater expansion in peripheral blood 3 weeks after treatment started (n ≈ 22, p = 0.022).

This specimen's time point label, interpreted: pretreatment peripheral blood. A cohort of some 29 patients with locally advanced or metastatic urothelial carcinoma, treated at Memorial Sloan Kettering on a trial protocol, was included. Peripheral blood mononuclear cells were collected from each patient pretreatment and during treatment, giving between 1 and 8 total time points per patient. The Qiagen DNeasy Blood extraction kit was used to purify genomic DNA from total PBMCs and from tumor samples. PBMCs were collected pretreatment and during treatment, and were isolated and stored as previously described.

The starting material was PBMCs, obtained around atezolizumab (anti-PD-L1) treatment. This sequence originates from a man between 60 and 70 years old with urothelial cancer. This chain is built from TRBV6-5 and TRBJ2-7, with TRBD2 as a weak D call on 6 bases. The nucleotides read TGTGCCAGCAGTTACGGGCGGGGTTCCTACGAGCAGTACTTC. It is translated as CASSYGRGSYEQYF.